These 18 T cell receptor beta chains share one sample of origin, sequenced in a study of post-analysis software for immune sequencing data. General observations from the study: Roughly five TRBV segments were significantly more frequent in patients than in controls. TRBV5-6, TRBV5-1 and TRBV20-1 were among these segments.

Antigens for these TCRs are unknown. Unique molecular identifiers had been added to the TCR beta cDNA libraries. TCRdb reprocessed the PCR reads with MiXCR, giving one entry per CDR3 protein. Found here are hundreds of thousands of distinct CDR3 sequences, around 27% of them singletons; the top ten hold approximately 0.6%. The sequencing input was blood. The receptors stem from a girl aged 5 to 17 with multiple sclerosis.

The chain has TRBV20-1 and TRBJ1-5; 8 bases match TRBD1. V lost 4 bases to trimming and J lost 0 bases; unmatched junction nucleotides: 14. CDR1 is DFQATT, CDR2 SNEGSKA, per germline (reference sequence). The CDR3 is 18 amino acids. CDR3 sequence: CSAIAGGTGSRSNQPQHF. CDR3 nucleotides: TGCAGTGCTATCGCCGGGGGGACAGGAAGCCGTAGCAATCAGCCCCAGCATTTT.

This clonotype was detected only a few times. This chain connects TRBV3-1 to TRBJ2-3; tentative D call: TRBD2 (5 bases). V was clipped by 2 bases and J by 5 bases, with 11 bases between them. The CDR3 spans 14 residues. The germline gives CDR1 LGHDT, CDR2 YNNKEL (reference sequence). CDR3 amino acids: CASSQPGVLDTQYF. CDR3 coding DNA: TGTGCCAGCAGCCAACCCGGGGTATTAGATACGCAGTATTTT.

This clonotype was seen a handful of times. V usage is TRBV7-2 and J usage is TRBJ2-5, with D hard to call. Germline assignment: CDR1 SGHTA and CDR2 FQGNSA. V lost 3 bases, J lost 5 bases, and 7 bases lay in between. The CDR3 length is 12 residues. CDR3 residues: CASSFSWETQYF. DNA for the CDR3: TGTGCCAGCAGCTTTTCATGGGAGACCCAGTACTTC.

This clonotype was recorded at least ten times. The V gene is TRBV6-5, the J gene TRBJ2-7, with D hard to call. Germline values: CDR1 MNHEY, CDR2 SVGAGI. Between the trimmed V and J ends, which lost 0 bases and 0 bases, there was a span of 6 bases. The CDR3 consists of 14 residues. Here the CDR3 reads CASSYSQDSYEQYF. Written as DNA, the CDR3 is TGTGCCAGCAGTTACTCCCAGGACTCCTACGAGCAGTACTTC.

Only a few counts were recorded for this clonotype. The genes are TRBV12-3 or TRBV12-4 and TRBJ2-1; 7 bases map to TRBD1. V lost 6 bases, J lost 3 bases, and 2 bases stayed unmatched. The CDR3 runs to 13 residues. The DNA for the CDR3 is TGTGCCAGCAGGACAGGGAACTACAATGAGCAGTTCTTC. This gives the protein CASRTGNYNEQFF.

This chain joins TRBV12-3 or TRBV12-4 and TRBJ2-5; weak D call: TRBD1 (6 bases). The CDR3 runs to 14 residues. V was clipped by 4 bases and J by 3 bases, with 12 bases between them. The CDR3 DNA reads as TGTGCCAGCAGTTGGCAGGGGCGAAAAGAGACCCAGTACTTC. It codes for CASSWQGRKETQYF.

This clonotype has only a few counts. CDR3 residues: CASTLRRGLEQYF. In DNA, the CDR3 is TGTGCCAGCACCCTTAGGCGCGGTCTCGAGCAGTACTTC. The chain links TRBV12-3 or TRBV12-4 to TRBJ2-7; D ambiguous. Trimming stripped 7 bases from V and 6 bases from J, with 16 bases between. The CDR3 runs 13 residues.

The chain couples TRBV27 to TRBJ1-2; 8 nucleotides agree with TRBD1. V was pared by 4 bases and J by 3 bases, with 7 bases of the junction left unmatched. Germline lookup yields CDR1 MNHEY and CDR2 SMNVEV (reference sequence). The CDR3 is 15 amino acids. CDR3 protein: CASSYGQGIYYGYTF. CDR3 sequence (DNA): TGTGCCAGCAGTTACGGACAGGGTATCTACTATGGCTACACCTTC.

V usage is TRBV20-1 and J usage is TRBJ2-7, with 10 bases lining up with TRBD2. The length of the CDR3 is 15 residues. V was pared by 6 bases and J by 3 bases, with 11 bases of the junction left unmatched. Germline V gene lookup returns CDR1 DFQATT and CDR2 SNEGSKA (reference sequence). The CDR3 DNA reads as TGCAGTGCCCCTTCCGGGTCTAGCGGGAGCTACGAGCAGTACTTC. Encoded protein: CSAPSGSSGSYEQYF.

This clonotype has a count of ten or more. The V and J genes are TRBV18 and TRBJ2-3, with 8 bases fitting TRBD1. This CDR3 is 12 amino acids long. The germline gives CDR1 KGHSH, CDR2 LQKENI. Losses at the gene ends were 8 bases for V and 6 bases for J; bases not matched to a gene: 4. The CDR3 loop reads CASSPGGDTQYF. The DNA for the CDR3 is TGTGCCAGCAGCCCAGGGGGCGATACGCAGTATTTT.

This sequence joins TRBV20-1 and TRBJ2-7; TRBD1 matches at 9 bases. This CDR3 is built from 15 residues. The V gene end was trimmed by 1 base and the J gene end by 3 bases; junction bases not matched to a gene: 7. Germline V gene data show CDR1 as DFQATT and CDR2 as SNEGSKA (reference sequence). The DNA of the CDR3 is TGCAGTGCTAGAGCCGACAGGGGGGAGGGCTACGAGCAGTACTTC. Its protein product is CSARADRGEGYEQYF.

The V and J genes are TRBV6-5 and TRBJ2-7, with D tentatively TRBD2 (6 bases). The DNA end is more similar to TRBJ2-5, so the J call may be wrong. CDR1 is MNHEY and CDR2 is SVGAGI in the germline V gene. The CDR3 is 19 amino acids. CDR3 loop: CASSWSTRQNGRRGETQYF. CDR3 in DNA: TGTGCCAGCAGTTGGAGTACGAGACAGAATGGACGGCGGGGAGAGACCCAGTACTTC.

The V call is TRBV29-1, the J call TRBJ1-1; 7 bases are a match to TRBD1. Germline trimming cut 6 bases from V and 0 bases from J; bases unmatched to any gene: 1. Germline V gives CDR1 SQVTM, CDR2 ANQGSEA. This CDR3 contains 12 residues. The CDR3 region is CSVGTVNTEAFF. The CDR3 bases are TGCAGCGTGGGGACAGTGAACACTGAAGCTTTCTTT.

Of note for this clonotype: This may come from a read error, since a much larger clone is one base off. The rearrangement links TRBV29-1 to TRBJ2-1, with D possibly matching TRBD2 (5 bases). The V and J ends lost 4 bases and 12 bases respectively, with 19 bases between them. The CDR3 spans 13 residues. The germline CDR1 and CDR2 sequences are SQVTM and ANQGSEA. The CDR3 sequence is CSVGSSYPSGQFF. The CDR3 coding sequence is TGCAGCGTTGGATCTAGCTATCCGAGTGGGCAGTTCTTC.

With respect to this clonotype: The junction and the germline gene differ at one end; a read error may be behind it. The gene calls are TRBV6-5 and TRBJ1-6; D call uncertain. Per germline, CDR1 MNHEY and CDR2 SVGAGI. CDR3 length: 17 residues. CDR3: CASSYSNMRGSGSPPHF. CDR3 sequence (DNA): TGTGCCAGCAGTTACTCGAATATGCGCGGGAGTGGGTCACCCCCCCACTTT.

The rearrangement links TRBV7-9 to TRBJ1-6; D remains unclear. This CDR3 is 13 amino acids long. V was trimmed by 4 bases and J by 7 bases, leaving 8 bases between them. The germline CDR1 and CDR2 sequences are SEHNR and FQNEAQ (reference sequence). The CDR3 protein is CASSSSANSPLHF. The CDR3 DNA reads TGTGCCAGCAGCTCCTCGGCGAATTCACCCCTCCACTTT.

This clonotype was seen more than once but under ten times. This chain connects TRBV6-5 to TRBJ1-5, with D possibly TRBD1 on 6 matching bases. V gave up 7 bases and J gave up 1 base, with 11 bases separating them. Germline-derived CDR1 and CDR2 are MNHEY and SVGAGI. The CDR3 extends over 14 amino acids. Written as DNA, the CDR3 is TGTGCCAGCAAAGGGGGGCAAAGCAATCAGCCCCAGCATTTT. This sequence encodes CASKGGQSNQPQHF.

This chain joins TRBV28 and TRBJ2-5; 9 bases map to TRBD2. With V trimmed by 5 bases and J by 5 bases, 21 bases remained unmatched. The germline V gene encodes CDR1 MDHEN and CDR2 SYDVKM. CDR3 size: 19 residues. In nucleotides, the CDR3 is TGTGCCAGCAGTCCAATAGCGGGAGTGGGCTTCTGGCTTGTGGAGACCCAGTACTTC. Amino acid sequence: CASSPIAGVGFWLVETQYF.